Each of the 6 T cell receptor beta chains below was sequenced from the same sample in a study of circulating CD8 cells and anti-PD-1 response in melanoma. Using approximately 15 ng of total RNA, TCR libraries were made with the QIAseq Immune Repertoire TCR panel. Using its own MiXCR run on the reads, TCRdb lists one record per CDR3 protein. This table lists about 15 distinct CDR3 sequences. Four subsets defined by PD-1 and/or TIGIT were sorted from live CD3+CD8+TCRalphabeta+ cells. The material was CD8+ T cells from PBMCs, obtained at baseline or after one month of anti-PD-1 therapy (not recorded which). All receptors come from a human donor with melanoma.

This clonotype is hyperexpanded in the sample. This sequence joins TRBV20-1 and TRBJ2-4; 9 bases are a match to TRBD1. The germline V gene encodes CDR1 DFQATT and CDR2 SNEGSKA (reference sequence). The CDR3 sequence is 11 residues long. Trimming at V came to 6 bases and at J to 7 bases, leaving 1 base not matched to a gene. CDR3 in DNA: TGCAGTGCCGACAGGGGGAACATTCAGTACTTC. Amino acid sequence: CSADRGNIQYF.

The CDR3 sequence is CASSQGAQPQHF. The DNA of the CDR3 is TGTGCCAGTTCCCAGGGGGCCCAGCCCCAGCATTTT. The chain couples TRBV19 to TRBJ1-5, with 8 bases that match TRBD1. The CDR3 is 12 residues long. Trimming removed 8 bases from V and 7 bases from J; junction bases left unmatched: 4. Germline CDR1 is LNHDA and CDR2 is SQIVND (reference sequence).

Comments on this clonotype: In this CDR3 the conserved last residue, phenylalanine or tryptophan, is missing, so a read error is likely. The V call is TRBV2, the J call TRBJ1-2, with a possible D match to TRBD1 (6 bases). The CDR3 spans 15 residues. Germline V gives CDR1 SNHLY, CDR2 FYNNEI. V shed 10 bases and J shed 7 bases, with 25 bases lying between them. CDR3 loop: CATSELRGGGAGYTL. DNA of the CDR3: TGTGCCACCAGCGAACTGAGGGGCGGGGGCGCTGGCTACACCCTC.

The CDR3 sequence is CASSERSLGSGEQYF. The CDR3 nucleotides are TGTGCCAGCAGTGAAAGGTCGCTAGGATCAGGCGAGCAGTACTTC. The genes are TRBV2 and TRBJ2-7; D gene unclear. This CDR3 has 15 residues. CDR1 is SNHLY and CDR2 is FYNNEI in the germline V gene. V lost 2 bases and J 6 bases, leaving 17 bases between the germline ends.

By sample fraction, this clonotype is hyperexpanded (1% or more). V usage is TRBV5-4 and J usage is TRBJ2-3; no firm D call. The germline V and J ends were trimmed by 2 bases and 4 bases, with 8 bases remaining between them. This CDR3 is built from 13 residues. Per the germline V gene, CDR1 is SGHNT and CDR2 is YYREEE (reference sequence). The CDR3 loop reads CASSLTSSDTQYF. The CDR3 nucleotides are TGTGCCAGCAGCTTAACGTCCTCAGATACGCAGTATTTT.

V gene TRBV23-1 combines with J gene TRBJ2-3, with D perhaps TRBD2 (7 bases). TRBV23-1 belongs to the ORF category, with a function that is uncertain. V was trimmed by 0 bases and J by 1 base, leaving 14 bases between them. This CDR3 contains 17 residues. The CDR3 loop reads CASSQSLGGQGTDTQYF. The CDR3 coding sequence is TGCGCCAGCAGTCAATCCCTCGGGGGGCAGGGCACAGATACGCAGTATTTT.